This is a list of T cell receptor beta chains from one sample in a study of T cells and Merkel cell carcinoma outcomes. Repertoires were generated with immunoSEQ multiplex PCR, while TCRdb's copy carries only in-frame clones and drops some. This table has 15,000 to 25,000 clones, over 70% appearing once. Sequencing input: tumor tissue from Merkel cell carcinoma. These receptors all come from a human donor with Merkel cell carcinoma. Both conserved end residues are part of each CDR3. The D gene is left open where the match is weak. Only part of the rows carry a size: once, few, many, or a class if the clone is expanded.

J gene,V gene,CDR3 length,clone size,D gene,CDR3 protein,CDR3 DNA
TRBJ2-7,TRBV28,14,.,TRBD1,CASSLGAGGNEQYF,TGTGCCAGCAGTTTAGGTGCAGGGGGCAATGAGCAGTACTTC
TRBJ1-1,TRBV14,13,.,.,CASSPNWNTEAFF,TGTGCCAGCAGCCCAAACTGGAACACTGAAGCTTTCTTT
TRBJ2-5,TRBV9,12,once,.,CASSKKGETQYF,TGTGCCAGCAGTAAGAAGGGGGAGACCCAGTACTTC
TRBJ2-1,TRBV5-1,17,.,.,CASSLEAYRSSYNEQFF,TGCGCCAGCAGCTTGGAGGCCTATAGGAGCTCCTACAATGAGCAGTTCTTC
TRBJ2-3,TRBV28,13,.,TRBD2,CAGLAGGSDTQYF,TGTGCGGGACTAGCGGGAGGTTCAGATACGCAGTATTTT
TRBJ1-2,TRBV2,13,.,.,CASSVETQHGYTF,TGTGCCAGCAGTGTAGAGACACAACATGGCTACACCTTC
TRBJ2-7,TRBV4-1,16,.,TRBD2,CASSQGGSGDYYEQYF,TGCGCCAGCAGCCAAGGGGGTAGCGGGGACTACTACGAGCAGTACTTC
TRBJ2-7,TRBV5-1,14,.,.,CASSLDRTTYEQYF,TGCGCCAGCAGCTTGGACAGGACTACCTACGAGCAGTACTTC
TRBJ1-4,TRBV7-9,13,.,.,CASSARTDEKLFF,TGTGCCAGCAGCGCTCGGACCGACGAAAAACTGTTTTTT
TRBJ1-1,TRBV7-9,17,.,.,CASSLSRTTVGNTEAFF,TGTGCCAGCAGCTTATCCCGCACGACAGTTGGGAACACTGAAGCTTTCTTT
TRBJ2-2,TRBV7-3,14,.,TRBD1,CASSATGDTGELFF,TGTGCCAGCAGCGCCACAGGGGACACCGGGGAGCTGTTTTTT
TRBJ2-3,TRBV27,15,.,TRBD2,CASSFSTGGTDTQYF,TGTGCCAGCAGTTTCTCGACGGGAGGGACAGATACGCAGTATTTT
TRBJ1-6,TRBV19,15,.,.,CASSLRAWHNSPLHF,TGTGCCAGTAGTTTGAGGGCATGGCATAATTCACCCCTCCACTTT
TRBJ2-7,TRBV10-3,18,.,TRBD2,CAISERLAGALDSYEQYF,TGTGCCATCAGTGAGCGGCTAGCGGGGGCTTTAGACTCCTACGAGCAGTACTTC
TRBJ2-3,TRBV11-2,15,.,.,CASSLGRGISGTQYF,TGTGCCAGCAGCTTAGGTAGGGGGATAAGTGGTACGCAGTATTTT
TRBJ1-5,TRBV13,14,.,TRBD1,CASSLGQGTQPQHF,TGTGCCAGCAGCTTAGGACAGGGGACACAGCCCCAGCATTTT
TRBJ1-1,TRBV5-1,15,.,TRBD1,CASSPTGALNTEAFF,TGCGCCAGCAGCCCGACAGGGGCTTTGAACACTGAAGCTTTCTTT
TRBJ2-7,TRBV6-5,14,.,.,CASSPTGRLHEQYF,TGTGCCAGCAGCCCGACAGGGAGGCTCCACGAGCAGTACTTC
TRBJ2-1,TRBV5-5,14,.,.,CASSSESSYNEQFF,TGTGCCAGCAGCTCCGAAAGCTCCTACAATGAGCAGTTCTTC
TRBJ2-7,TRBV19,14,.,.,CASSWAGSSYEQYF,TGTGCCAGTAGTTGGGCAGGTTCCTCCTACGAGCAGTACTTC
TRBJ2-5,TRBV2,14,once,.,CASSEAGGPETQYF,TGTGCCAGCAGTGAAGCCGGGGGGCCGGAGACCCAGTACTTC
TRBJ2-7,TRBV29-1,11,.,.,CSTWTDYEQYF,TGCAGCACTTGGACAGACTACGAGCAGTACTTC
TRBJ2-2,TRBV27,15,once,.,CASSFRSVNTGELFF,TGTGCCAGCAGTTTCCGGAGCGTTAACACCGGGGAGCTGTTTTTT
TRBJ2-5,TRBV5-1,16,.,.,CASSLQVGAPQETQYF,TGCGCCAGCAGCTTGCAGGTGGGAGCTCCTCAAGAGACCCAGTACTTC
TRBJ1-4,TRBV27,13,.,.,CASRGGRNEKLFF,TGTGCCAGCAGGGGGGGGCGGAACGAAAAACTGTTTTTT
TRBJ2-7,TRBV4-1,16,.,.,CASSQEGSSRSDEQYF,TGCGCCAGCAGCCAAGAAGGGTCTAGCCGGTCTGACGAGCAGTACTTC
TRBJ2-5,TRBV20-1,11,.,.,CSARAGETQYF,TGCAGTGCTAGAGCAGGGGAGACCCAGTACTTC
TRBJ2-5,TRBV29-1,14,.,.,CSVRGAPSGQTQYF,TGCAGCGTCCGGGGGGCCCCTTCGGGGCAGACCCAGTACTTC
TRBJ2-1,TRBV9,15,.,TRBD2,CASSEGLRGGDEQFF,TGTGCCAGCAGCGAAGGACTCCGGGGGGGAGATGAGCAGTTCTTC
TRBJ2-3,TRBV6-1,10,once,.,CASGDYTQYF,TGTGCCAGCGGAGACTATACGCAGTATTTT
TRBJ2-3,TRBV9,15,.,.,CASSARGVHTDTQYF,TGTGCCAGCAGCGCACGTGGGGTCCACACAGATACGCAGTATTTT
TRBJ2-7,TRBV6-5,14,.,TRBD2,CASRSGTRVSEQYF,TGTGCCAGCAGATCCGGGACTAGGGTCTCCGAGCAGTACTTC